The entry below gives a single TCR beta chain sequence along with its context. The antigen remains undetermined. One junction end does not reproduce the germline sequence, and a read error may be involved. A modified ARM-PCR protocol with three rounds of nested PCR amplified TCRbeta. A single record per CDR3 protein comes from TCRdb applying MiXCR to the multiplex PCR reads. This sample has tens of thousands of distinct CDR3 sequences, with roughly 60% found just once. The record originates from a study of tumor and adjacent non-tumor tissue in lung cancer. Study at large: Stage I to III disease affected approximately 11 men and roughly 5 women aged about 31 to 85.

Regarding the study as a whole: Tumor tissue had significantly higher TCR diversity than normal lung. Tumor TCR diversity, when higher, was linked to shorter survival.

This CDR3 has 14 amino acids. Germline V gene sequence: CDR1 SQVTM, CDR2 ANQGSEA. RNA was extracted from bulk tissue without any cell sorting. More than 3 cm separated this lung sample from the edge of the tumor. The TCR sequence derives from an older woman with non-small cell lung cancer. The sequenced sample consisted of distant non-tumor lung tissue. This rearrangement joins TRBV29-1 to TRBJ2-3, with a possible D match to TRBD1 (6 bases). The CDR3: CSVVVSRGADTHYF. The CDR3 coding sequence is TGCAGTGTTGTCGTGTCCAGGGGAGCAGATACGCACTATTTT.